These T cell receptor beta chains were read from a single sample in a study of healthy donors' naive CD4 and CD8 T cells. TCRdb re-analysed the reads in MiXCR, keeping a single row per CDR3 protein. The sample shows about 180,000 distinct CDR3 sequences, about 76% of them seen only once. The material sequenced was naive CD4+ and CD8+ T cells sorted from blood, pooled from several donors. Every receptor here comes from a pool of human donors in good health; the sample pools cells from several healthy donors. The conserved cysteine and the conserved F or W are not part of the CDR3 here.

V,J,CDR3
TRBV20-1,TRBJ2-1,SARGLAGVRNEQF
TRBV5-1,TRBJ2-3,ASSGTGSSTDTQY
TRBV29-1,TRBJ1-1,SVEVEGPNTEAF
TRBV18,TRBJ2-7,ASSPPTYEQY
TRBV27,TRBJ1-2,ASSLSNPLGYGYT
TRBV6-8,TRBJ2-3,ANRTSGSTDTQY
TRBV19,TRBJ2-1,ASSTTRLAGVGNEQF
TRBV29-1,TRBJ2-4,SVRDLAGNIQY
TRBV5-6,TRBJ2-7,ASSFLPGQGPYEQY
TRBV29-1,TRBJ1-1,SVAGGAETEAF
TRBV29-1,TRBJ2-1,SVFDNPAEQF
TRBV18,TRBJ1-1,ASSPDRGPGTEAF
TRBV12-3/TRBV12-4,TRBJ2-7,ASSSWSLPSYEQY
TRBV29-1,TRBJ1-2,SVVAGGRDYGYT
TRBV7-8,TRBJ1-5,ASSSQGSYQPQH
TRBV4-1,TRBJ2-1,ASSLIAGSYNEQF
TRBV25-1,TRBJ2-3,ASSSTPRTSGITDTQY
TRBV6-1,TRBJ2-2,ASSTWDREVLGTGELF
TRBV2,TRBJ2-3,ASSEIGARVLADTQY
TRBV2,TRBJ2-3,ASSARTGTADTQY
TRBV19,TRBJ2-7,ASSMVREGYEQY
TRBV19,TRBJ2-7,ASSIGTAYEQY
TRBV7-8,TRBJ2-7,ASSLGRTSGRSEQY
TRBV29-1,TRBJ2-3,SVEDANTDTQY
TRBV15,TRBJ2-6,ATSPRQASGANVLT
TRBV5-6,TRBJ2-7,ASSRRQPGQY
TRBV6-5,TRBJ2-3,ASSYWSRSTDTQY
TRBV7-2,TRBJ2-5,ASSSRRLAGSQETQY
TRBV6-2/TRBV6-3,TRBJ2-7,ASSYPALGLARYEQY
TRBV5-1,TRBJ2-5,ASSLAEGPARETQY
TRBV30,TRBJ2-7,AWSQGQGLEQY
TRBV5-6,TRBJ2-1,ASSLAVGDEQF
TRBV29-1,TRBJ2-1,GVEDRSYNEQF
TRBV6-5,TRBJ2-7,ASSSRRVSYEQY
TRBV29-1,TRBJ2-7,SVAGTGESYEQY
TRBV19,TRBJ2-3,ASSIWASGAEDTQY
TRBV19,TRBJ1-5,ASTRQGTRYSNQPQH
TRBV11-1,TRBJ2-1,ASSGGLAGSYNEQF
TRBV10-3,TRBJ1-3,AIMAGSSGNTIY
TRBV10-3,TRBJ2-1,ATAQGTEQF
TRBV6-5,TRBJ1-2,ASSYSITPVQSPYGYT